These 21 T cell receptor beta chains share one sample of origin, sequenced in a study of cytomegalovirus exposure and HLA in healthy donors. PCR amplification relied on 60 Vbeta primers (plus 13 Jbeta primers). The method was immunoSEQ multiplex PCR; TCRdb's version includes in-frame clones alone and lacks a portion of them. Among 140,000 to 150,000 clones listed, about two thirds were seen once. Material: PBMCs. The receptors were gathered from a man aged 40-49 years in good health and CMV-seronegative.

The V and J genes are TRBV27 and TRBJ2-2, with D possibly being TRBD1 (5 bases). Germline values: CDR1 MNHEY, CDR2 SMNVEV (reference sequence). The ends were cut back, 4 bases at V and 4 bases at J, with 13 bases in the middle. This CDR3 is 15 amino acids long. CDR3 protein: CASSYSQGGTGELFF. The CDR3 DNA sequence: TGTGCCAGCAGTTATAGTCAGGGCGGCACCGGGGAGCTGTTTTTT.

The genes are TRBV7-9 and TRBJ1-2, with D possibly being TRBD1 (6 bases). CDR1 is SEHNR and CDR2 is FQNEAQ in the germline V gene (reference sequence). CDR3 length equals 16 residues. Deletions cut 2 bases from V and 5 bases from J, with 18 bases between. Here the CDR3 reads CASSLNPRGILYGYTF. The CDR3 DNA reads as TGTGCCAGCAGCTTAAACCCTAGGGGGATCCTATATGGCTACACCTTC. Full variable domain (remainder filled in from reference TRBV7-9 and TRBJ1-2): DTGVSQNPRHKITKRGQNVTFRCDPISEHNRLYWYRQTLGQGPEFLTYFQNEAQLEKSRLLSDRFSAERPKGSFSTLEIQRTEQGDSAMYLCASSLNPRGILYGYTFGSGTRLTVV.

Comment on this clone: An end of the junction differs from the germline gene, which may be a read error. The V and J genes are TRBV30 and TRBJ2-7; 10 positions match TRBD2. The germline V gene has CDR1 GTSNPN and CDR2 SVGIG (reference sequence). The CDR3 runs to 13 residues. CDR3 coding DNA: TGTGCCTGGAGTGGACTAGCGGGCTACGGGCAGTACTTC. Residues: CAWSGLAGYGQYF.

CDR3 amino acids: CASSDPRTSGGSNEQFF. CDR3 nucleotides: TGTGCCAGCAGTGACCCCAGGACTAGCGGGGGCTCCAATGAGCAGTTCTTC. The gene calls are TRBV2 and TRBJ2-1; 13 bases are shared with TRBD2. The length of the CDR3 is 17 residues. CDR1 and CDR2 (germline): SNHLY, FYNNEI. After removal of 3 bases from V and 6 bases from J, the junction contained 8 bases not matched to a gene.

The gene calls are TRBV19 and TRBJ2-7, with a weak D call TRBD1 (6 bases). Germline V gene sequence: CDR1 LNHDA, CDR2 SQIVND (reference sequence). V was shortened by 3 bases and J by 7 bases, with 19 bases between the two germline ends. The CDR3 loop spans 15 amino acids. The CDR3 loop reads CASSILSGTQEEQYF. As DNA, the CDR3 is TGTGCCAGTAGTATTCTCTCCGGGACACAGGAGGAGCAGTACTTC.

This clone was seen a single time. CDR3 in DNA: TGTGCCAGCAGCGGGGACAGGGGTAACACTGAAGCTTTCTTT. Its translation is CASSGDRGNTEAFF. The chain carries TRBV5-7 and TRBJ1-1; 10 nucleotides align to TRBD1. TRBV5-7 is given ORF status, its function remaining uncertain. With 4 bases clipped from V and 2 bases from J, the junction kept 2 bases outside the gene matches. This CDR3 spans 14 amino acids.

The gene calls are TRBV28 and TRBJ2-7; D is perhaps TRBD2 (6 bases). The CDR3 sequence is 16 residues long. V was pared by 1 base and J by 2 bases, with 15 bases between. The germline V gene encodes CDR1 MDHEN and CDR2 SYDVKM. This CDR3 reads CASSLSGEFTAYEQYF. DNA of the CDR3: TGTGCCAGCAGTTTATCGGGGGAGTTCACCGCCTACGAGCAGTACTTC.

This clone was recorded only once. The chain uses TRBV6-5 and TRBJ1-1; a possible D gene is TRBD1 (5 bases). Trimming took 2 bases from V and 4 from J, leaving 17 bases between them. The germline V gene has CDR1 MNHEY and CDR2 SVGAGI. This CDR3 has 16 amino acids. CDR3 DNA: TGTGCCAGCAGTTACGTTGTGTCGGGGGTGGGCACTGAAGCTTTCTTT. Its translation: CASSYVVSGVGTEAFF.

This clone has a handful of counts. The gene calls are TRBV4-3 and TRBJ2-7, with TRBD1 as a possible D gene (6 bases). CDR3 length equals 15 residues. The V and J ends lost 0 bases and 2 bases respectively, with 11 bases between them. The germline V gene has CDR1 LGHNA and CDR2 YSLEER. CDR3 DNA: TGCGCCAGCAGCCAAGAGACAGGCAACACCTACGAGCAGTACTTC. Translated: CASSQETGNTYEQYF.

This sequence joins TRBV6-5 and TRBJ1-2; D gene uncertain. This CDR3 is built from 14 residues. Trimming pared 6 bases from V and 7 bases from J, leaving 18 bases between. The germline V gene has CDR1 MNHEY and CDR2 SVGAGI. CDR3 residues: CASRHPLGGGGYTF. Here the CDR3 DNA reads TGTGCCAGCAGACACCCTCTGGGAGGCGGTGGCTACACCTTC.

This sequence joins TRBV5-4 and TRBJ1-2; no clear D gene. Germline lookup yields CDR1 SGHNT and CDR2 YYREEE (reference sequence). V lost 4 bases and J 2 bases, leaving 12 bases between the germline ends. CDR3 length: 14 amino acids. The CDR3 loop is CASSRQTANYGYTF. The CDR3 bases are TGTGCCAGCAGCCGTCAAACCGCGAACTATGGCTACACCTTC.

This clone occurred once. The chain recombines TRBV2 with TRBJ1-4, with D hard to call. CDR3 length: 12 residues. Germline V gene data show CDR1 as SNHLY and CDR2 as FYNNEI. V lost 7 bases to trimming and J lost 7 bases, with 10 bases between them. CDR3 protein: CASTWQAEKLFF. The CDR3 DNA sequence: TGTGCCAGCACTTGGCAGGCTGAAAAACTGTTTTTT.

The chain couples TRBV7-2 to TRBJ1-2; perhaps TRBD1 as D (5 bases). In germline, CDR1 is SGHTA, CDR2 FQGNSA. The V gene lost 5 bases and the J gene lost 8 bases, with 18 bases spanning the gap. This CDR3 contains 14 residues. The CDR3 spells CASSGDRASGGYTF. CDR3 nucleotides: TGTGCCAGCAGCGGAGACCGGGCATCAGGGGGCTACACCTTC. Drawing the rest from reference TRBV7-2 and TRBJ1-2, the complete variable domain is GAGVSQSPSNKVTEKGKDVELRCDPISGHTALYWYRQSLGQGLEFLIYFQGNSAPDKSGLPSDRFSAERTGGSVSTLTIQRTQQEDSAVYLCASSGDRASGGYTFGSGTRLTVV.

The chain combines TRBV5-1 with TRBJ1-4, with a possible D match to TRBD1 (5 bases). With 1 base removed from V and 4 bases from J, the gap between germline ends came to 11 bases. The CDR3 has 15 amino acids. CDR1 is SGHRS and CDR2 is YFSETQ in the germline V gene. CDR3 sequence: CASSLTGDDNEKLFF. DNA of the CDR3: TGCGCCAGCAGCTTGACAGGAGACGATAATGAAAAACTGTTTTTT.

This clone was seen a few times. The chain carries TRBV7-9 and TRBJ2-5, with a tentative D call TRBD2 (6 bases). Germline values: CDR1 SEHNR, CDR2 FQNEAQ (reference sequence). This CDR3 comprises 14 residues. Trimming shortened V by 3 bases and J by 5 bases, and 13 bases separated the two germline ends. As DNA, the CDR3 is TGTGCCAGCAGCTTTTGGCCGGGAGAGGAGACCCAGTACTTC. This translates into CASSFWPGEETQYF.

The chain carries TRBV10-3 and TRBJ2-7; possibly TRBD2 for D (7 bases). Trimming left V 0 bases short and J 7 bases short, with 25 bases between. Looked up from germline, CDR1 is ENHRY and CDR2 is SYGVKD. The CDR3 has 18 amino acids. In nucleotides, the CDR3 is TGTGCCATCAGTGAGTCGGTACCGGGCGGGGCGGGGGCAAAGGAGCAGTACTTC. As protein: CAISESVPGGAGAKEQYF.

This rearrangement joins TRBV5-1 to TRBJ2-7; the match to TRBD1 covers 8 bases. CDR1 SGHRS and CDR2 YFSETQ come from the germline V gene. There are 13 residues in the CDR3. V lost 7 bases, J lost 0 bases, and 3 bases stayed unmatched. DNA of the CDR3: TGCGCCAGCCGACAGGGGAGCTCCTACGAGCAGTACTTC. This gives the protein CASRQGSSYEQYF.

The V gene is TRBV11-2, the J gene TRBJ2-7; D gene ambiguous. V lost 1 base, J lost 1 base, and 5 bases lay in between. This CDR3 has 13 residues. The germline CDR1 and CDR2 sequences are SGHAT and FQNNGV. The CDR3 sequence: CASSLVTSYEQYF. CDR3 DNA sequence: TGTGCCAGCAGCTTAGTGACTTCCTACGAGCAGTACTTC.

The rearrangement joins TRBV10-1 to TRBJ2-3, with TRBD2 identical over 7 bases. The CDR3 sequence is 14 residues long. V lost 2 bases and J lost 3; bases outside the gene matches: 2. Germline loops: CDR1 WNHNN, CDR2 SYGVQD (reference sequence). The CDR3 region is CASSESGETDTQYF. CDR3 sequence (DNA): TGCGCCAGCAGTGAGAGCGGGGAAACAGATACGCAGTATTTT.

The chain has TRBV4-3 and TRBJ2-1; TRBD2 aligns across 14 bases. V lost 3 bases to trimming and J lost 5 bases; unmatched junction nucleotides: 6. The CDR3 has 17 amino acids. The germline gives CDR1 LGHNA, CDR2 YSLEER. CDR3 residues: CASSHPGLAGANNEQFF. CDR3 DNA: TGCGCCAGCAGCCACCCGGGACTAGCGGGAGCCAACAATGAGCAGTTCTTC.

The chain couples TRBV11-3 to TRBJ2-1, with 8 bases that match TRBD2. The CDR3 runs to 15 residues. The V and J ends lost 1 base and 6 bases, in that order; junction bases with no gene match: 5. Germline V lookup: CDR1 SGHNT, CDR2 YENEEA. CDR3 sequence (DNA): TGTGCCAGCAGCTTAGGGAGCGGGGGCGGCAATGAGCAGTTCTTC. Its translation: CASSLGSGGGNEQFF.